Below, 8 T cell receptor beta chains from the same sample are listed, as sequenced in a study of cytomegalovirus exposure and HLA in healthy donors. This PCR relied on a set of 60 Vbeta primers and 13 Jbeta primers. The protocol was immunoSEQ multiplex PCR, while the TCRdb copy is restricted to in-frame clones and leaves out a portion. The table lists about 100,000 clones, around 10% of them singletons. Sequencing was performed on PBMCs. The receptor source for this set is a man between 40 and 49 years old in good health and CMV-seropositive.

The chain combines TRBV27 with TRBJ2-5; D possibly corresponds to TRBD2 (6 bases). Trimming pared 8 bases from V and 5 bases from J, leaving 21 bases between. The CDR3 is 15 amino acids. Germline V lookup: CDR1 MNHEY, CDR2 SMNVEV (reference sequence). CDR3 in DNA: TGTGCCAGCTGCCCCACGGGACTCGAGAGGGAGACCCAGTACTTC. Translating gives CASCPTGLERETQYF.

The sample holds a few counts of this clone. V gene TRBV6-6 combines with J gene TRBJ2-1, with 10 bases lining up with TRBD2. With V trimmed by 7 bases and J by 1 base, 1 base remained unmatched. The CDR3 sequence is 14 residues long. Germline CDR1 MNHNY, CDR2 SVGAGI (reference sequence). In DNA form, the CDR3 reads TGTGCCAGCACTAGCGGGAGTTCCTACAATGAGCAGTTCTTC. As protein: CASTSGSSYNEQFF.

The V call is TRBV19, the J call TRBJ2-3; D not certain. V was trimmed by 5 bases and J by 0 bases, leaving 21 bases between them. CDR1 and CDR2 (germline): LNHDA, SQIVND (reference sequence). The CDR3 covers 18 residues. The chain's CDR3 is CASSSPPGRRRSTDTQYF. The DNA for the CDR3 is TGTGCCAGTAGTTCCCCCCCGGGTAGACGGCGGAGCACAGATACGCAGTATTTT.

The chain carries TRBV10-1 and TRBJ2-5; a weak D match, TRBD2 (7 bases). Germline V gene data show CDR1 as WNHNN and CDR2 as SYGVQD (reference sequence). The CDR3 runs to 16 residues. V lost 8 bases and J lost 4, with 23 bases in between. CDR3 nucleotide sequence: TGCGCCAGCTCCACCGGGGGGCAGGGTGGCGGAGAGACCCAGTACTTC. This translates into CASSTGGQGGGETQYF.

This chain connects TRBV29-1 to TRBJ2-5; TRBD2 agrees at 10 bases. This CDR3 comprises 15 residues. Germline V gene sequence: CDR1 SQVTM, CDR2 ANQGSEA. Germline trimming cut 6 bases from V and 7 bases from J; bases unmatched to any gene: 14. CDR3 in DNA: TGCAGCGTGGGGTCACTAGCGGGGTTGGGGGGGACCCAGTACTTC. It yields the protein CSVGSLAGLGGTQYF.

Regarding this clone: The sample carries other DNA sequences with the same CDR3. The V gene is TRBV27, the J gene TRBJ1-2; D uncertain. From germline, CDR1 is MNHEY and CDR2 SMNVEV (reference sequence). The V gene lost 0 bases and the J gene lost 7 bases, with 15 bases spanning the gap. CDR3 length equals 15 residues. The CDR3 here is CASSLSPYYQGGYTF. The CDR3 nucleotides are TGTGCCAGCAGTTTATCCCCATACTATCAAGGTGGCTACACCTTC.

J is TRBJ2-5 and V is TRBV13; no definite D call. The ends were cut back, 3 bases at V and 4 bases at J, with 12 bases in the middle. Germline V gives CDR1 PRHDT, CDR2 FYEKMQ (reference sequence). The length of the CDR3 is 14 residues. The CDR3 DNA is TGTGCCAGCAGCTTTCTACAAGGCGGAGAGACCCAGTACTTC. It encodes CASSFLQGGETQYF.

The sample holds a few counts of this clone. The chain carries TRBV19 and TRBJ2-5; a possible D gene is TRBD1 (6 bases). Trimming pared 6 bases from V and 4 bases from J, leaving 12 bases between. This CDR3 spans 13 amino acids. From germline, CDR1 is LNHDA and CDR2 SQIVND (reference sequence). The DNA for the CDR3 is TGTGCCAGTAGGACGACCAGGGGAGAGACCCAGTACTTC. Protein sequence: CASRTTRGETQYF.